This T cell receptor (beta chain) was identified during a study of monozygotic twins with inflammatory bowel disease. Two nested PCRs, run for approximately 16 and 9 cycles, were applied to TCRalpha and TCRbeta cDNA. TCRdb reprocessed the 5' RACE reads and keeps a single row for each CDR3 protein, giving no DNA. The sample has a few hundred thousand distinct CDR3 sequences, and its top ten clones hold approximately 5.9%. Findings and limits, study-wide: Clonotype overlap with others was lower in IBD patients than in healthy twins, a difference that was greatest with disease activity. The analysis failed to separate different T cell subtypes.

The CDR3 length is 17 residues. Total RNA isolation used whole blood (no T cell sorting was performed). Turning to this clonotype: Antigen unknown.

This receptor was taken from a human donor with ulcerative colitis or Crohn's disease, or a healthy co-twin of an affected twin (not recorded which). The chain employs TRBV12-3 or TRBV12-4 and TRBJ2-7; as DNA is missing, the TRBD2 call by TCRdb cannot be tested. Sequenced sample: blood. CDR3: CASSLRGSGGISYEQYF.